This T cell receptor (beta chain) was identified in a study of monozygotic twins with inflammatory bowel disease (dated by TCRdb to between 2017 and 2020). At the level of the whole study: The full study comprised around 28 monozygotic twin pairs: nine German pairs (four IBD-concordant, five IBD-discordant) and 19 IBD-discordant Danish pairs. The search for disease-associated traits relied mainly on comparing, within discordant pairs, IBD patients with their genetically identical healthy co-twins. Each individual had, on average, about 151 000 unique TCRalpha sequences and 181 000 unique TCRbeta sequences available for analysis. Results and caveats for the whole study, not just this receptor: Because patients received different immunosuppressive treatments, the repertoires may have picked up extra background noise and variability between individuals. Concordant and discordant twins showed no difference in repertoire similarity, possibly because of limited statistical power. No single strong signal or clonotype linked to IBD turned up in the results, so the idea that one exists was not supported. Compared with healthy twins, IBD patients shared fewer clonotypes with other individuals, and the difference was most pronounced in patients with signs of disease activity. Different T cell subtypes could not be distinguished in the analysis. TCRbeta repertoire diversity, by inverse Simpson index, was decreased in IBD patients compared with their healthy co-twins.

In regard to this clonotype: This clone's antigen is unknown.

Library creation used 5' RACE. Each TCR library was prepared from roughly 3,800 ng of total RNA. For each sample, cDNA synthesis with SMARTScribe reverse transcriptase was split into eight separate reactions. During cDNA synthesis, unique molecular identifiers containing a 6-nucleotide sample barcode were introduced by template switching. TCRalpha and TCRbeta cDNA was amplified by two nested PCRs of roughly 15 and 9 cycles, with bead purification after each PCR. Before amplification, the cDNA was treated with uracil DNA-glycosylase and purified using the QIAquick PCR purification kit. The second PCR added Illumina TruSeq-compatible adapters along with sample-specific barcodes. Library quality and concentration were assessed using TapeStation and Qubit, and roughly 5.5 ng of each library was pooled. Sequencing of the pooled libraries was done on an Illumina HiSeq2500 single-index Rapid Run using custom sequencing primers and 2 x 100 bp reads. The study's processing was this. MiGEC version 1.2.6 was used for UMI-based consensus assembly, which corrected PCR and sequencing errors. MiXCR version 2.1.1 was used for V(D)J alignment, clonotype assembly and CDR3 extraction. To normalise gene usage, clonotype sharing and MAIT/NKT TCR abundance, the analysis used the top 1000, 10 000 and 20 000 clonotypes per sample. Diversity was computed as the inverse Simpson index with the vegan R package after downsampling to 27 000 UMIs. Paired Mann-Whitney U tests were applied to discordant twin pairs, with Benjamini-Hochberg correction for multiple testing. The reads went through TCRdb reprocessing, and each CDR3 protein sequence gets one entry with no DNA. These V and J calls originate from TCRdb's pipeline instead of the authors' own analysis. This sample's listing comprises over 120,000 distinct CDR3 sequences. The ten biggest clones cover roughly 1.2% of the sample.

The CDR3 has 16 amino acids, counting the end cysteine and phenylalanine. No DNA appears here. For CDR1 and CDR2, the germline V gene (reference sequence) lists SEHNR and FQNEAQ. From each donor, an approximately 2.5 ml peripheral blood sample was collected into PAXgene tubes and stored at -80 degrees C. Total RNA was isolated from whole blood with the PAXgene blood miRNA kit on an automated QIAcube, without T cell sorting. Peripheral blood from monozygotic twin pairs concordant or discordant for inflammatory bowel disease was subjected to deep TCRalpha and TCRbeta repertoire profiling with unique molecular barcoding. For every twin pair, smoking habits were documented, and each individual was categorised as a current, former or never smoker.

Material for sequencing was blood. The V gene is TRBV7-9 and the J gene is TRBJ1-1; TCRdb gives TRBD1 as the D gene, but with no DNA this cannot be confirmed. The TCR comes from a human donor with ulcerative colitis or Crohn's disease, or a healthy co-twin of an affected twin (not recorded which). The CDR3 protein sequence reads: CASSPRGSGSNTEAFF.